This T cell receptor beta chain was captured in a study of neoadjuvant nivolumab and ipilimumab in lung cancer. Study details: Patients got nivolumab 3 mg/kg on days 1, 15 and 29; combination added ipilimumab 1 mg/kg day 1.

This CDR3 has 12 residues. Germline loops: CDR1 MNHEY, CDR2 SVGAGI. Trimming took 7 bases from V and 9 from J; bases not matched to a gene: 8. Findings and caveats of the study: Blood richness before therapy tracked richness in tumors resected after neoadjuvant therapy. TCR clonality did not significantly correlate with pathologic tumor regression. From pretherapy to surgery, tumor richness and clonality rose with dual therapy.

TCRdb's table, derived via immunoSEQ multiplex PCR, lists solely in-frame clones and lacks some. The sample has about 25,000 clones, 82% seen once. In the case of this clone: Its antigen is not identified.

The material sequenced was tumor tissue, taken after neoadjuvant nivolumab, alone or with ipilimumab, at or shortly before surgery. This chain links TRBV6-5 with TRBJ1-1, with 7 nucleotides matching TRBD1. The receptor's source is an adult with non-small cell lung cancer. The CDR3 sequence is CASTGPGQQAFF. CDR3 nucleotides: TGTGCCAGCACCGGCCCGGGACAGCAAGCTTTCTTT.